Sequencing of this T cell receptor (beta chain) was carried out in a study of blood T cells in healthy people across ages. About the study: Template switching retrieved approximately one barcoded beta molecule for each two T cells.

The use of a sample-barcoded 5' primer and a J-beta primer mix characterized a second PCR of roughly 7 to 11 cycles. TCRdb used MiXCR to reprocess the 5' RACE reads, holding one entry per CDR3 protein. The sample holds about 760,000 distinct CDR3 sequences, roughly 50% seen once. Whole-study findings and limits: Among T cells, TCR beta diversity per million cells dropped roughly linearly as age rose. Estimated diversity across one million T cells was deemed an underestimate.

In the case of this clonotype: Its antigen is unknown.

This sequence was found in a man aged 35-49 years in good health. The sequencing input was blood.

The CDR3 DNA sequence: TGTGCCACCAGTGATCAACTAGCGGGGGGGTACAATGAGCAGTTCTTC. It specifies CATSDQLAGGYNEQFF. The rearrangement uses TRBV24-1 and TRBJ2-1; 13 bases agree with TRBD2. This CDR3 region has 16 residues. From germline, CDR1 is KGHDR and CDR2 SFDVKD. J gave up 4 bases and V 3 bases, and 2 bases lay outside the gene matches.